This TCR beta chain was captured by sequencing in a study of T cells in Graves' hyperthyroidism and ophthalmopathy (dated by TCRdb to about 2019). Study-wide context: Peripheral blood samples were taken at the time of initial diagnosis, prior to any treatment. To identify TCR V-J signatures that set the groups apart, the researchers used a discovery cohort of 100 patients, made up of around 42 with Graves' ophthalmopathy and 55 to 65 with stable Graves' hyperthyroidism. An independent validation cohort of around 19 hyperthyroidism patients and about 16 patients who later progressed to ophthalmopathy tested prospective prediction of ophthalmopathy. The 75 to 100 discovery patients were divided at random into training and test sets in a 7:3 ratio. Thyroid tissue and blood T-cell repertoires from six Graves' hyperthyroidism patients were also compared in the study. After blood sampling, hyperthyroidism patients were treated with methimazole at a starting dose of 30 mg daily, and ophthalmopathy patients were treated with high-dose intravenous methylprednisolone. The paper reports TCR Vbeta CDR3 sequencing of some 140 peripheral blood samples: over 40 ophthalmopathy, around 80 hyperthyroidism and 17 progressor patients. The full study reports these points: No statistical method was used to set the sample size in advance, and investigators knew the group allocation. Most expanded thyroid clonotypes (frequency above 0.001) were also found in blood, which suggests that blood repertoires may mirror thyroid immune responses. In validation, the model predicted progression to ophthalmopathy with 55% to 71% sensitivity and over 72% specificity, a median of 6.5 months before onset. Ophthalmopathy was separated from stable hyperthyroidism by a 13 V-J signature model, with around 90% sensitivity and approximately 81% specificity obtained in cross-validation and 80%/75% obtained in testing.

The TCR beta CDR3 regions were amplified from RNA transcripts. A first-round RT-PCR of the TCR CDR3 used the HTBI primer set with the Qiagen OneStep RT-PCR kit. Libraries were constructed in a second round of multiplex PCR, after which size selection and purification were carried out. Paired-end sequencing of the libraries was performed with 100 bp reads on an Illumina HiSeq2000. The original pipeline was this. SOAPnuke was used to process the raw data, throwing out any read that contained adapters or uncalled bases, had a mean Phred below 15, or lacked an exact constant-primer or identifier match. COPE v1.2.5 was used to merge high-quality paired reads, and clonotypes were defined as unique nucleotide sequences. Clonotypes were aligned to IMGT TRBV, TRBD and TRBJ reference segments using MiTCR v1.1. Analysis was restricted to V-J combinations with a frequency above 0.0001, which covered roughly 99% of repertoires. The TCS score was defined as F50 (clonal expansion) divided by E x V (chaos), with BLOSUM62-based TCRdist calculated between CDR3 peptides within each V-J. Welch's t-statistics and random forest reduced 500 to 550 V-J features to 10 to 15, which were used in a naive Bayes classifier (R e1071). The similarity between thyroid and blood repertoires was quantified using the Morisita-Horn index. TCRdb redid the processing of the public reads, applying fastp at Q25 and MiXCR, and retained in-frame beta chains. CDR3 protein sequences are deduplicated, and each keeps its most common genes and DNA. Clone size and V and J calls follow TCRdb, not the original study. The sample data list 20,000 to 30,000 distinct CDR3 sequences, and 45% to 55% of these were observed just once. Around 23% of the sample rests with the top ten.

The hyperthyroidism patients were between 18 and 65 years old and newly diagnosed, with a disease duration of less than 2 months. The study excluded patients with uncontrolled infections, other autoimmune diseases, pregnancy or lactation. Diagnoses were based on clinical symptoms, serum thyroxine and TRAb, thyroid ultrasound and orbital computed tomography. For progressor patients, blood was drawn at the first diagnosis of hyperthyroidism, before any ophthalmopathy symptoms had appeared. PBMCs were isolated from approximately 10 ml of fresh peripheral blood by Ficoll-Paque density gradient centrifugation. Patients classed as progressors first received a Graves' hyperthyroidism diagnosis and then went on to develop ophthalmopathy during follow-up. Trizol reagent was used to extract total RNA, and RNA quality was then checked on an Agilent 2100 Bioanalyzer. The germline V gene (reference sequence) sets CDR1 to WNHNN and CDR2 to SYGVQD. From the cysteine up to the phenylalanine, the CDR3 has a length of 15 residues. Of the read, only the CDR3 DNA is kept; its 45 bases are in frame from base 1. V is clipped by 3 bases and J by 7 bases, and the sequence between their germline boundaries is 16 bases long.

Remarks on this clonotype: Its antigen target is currently unknown. Base quality data are lacking; no much larger clone is found one base away.

The TCR originated in a woman aged 40-49 years with Graves' hyperthyroidism that later progressed to Graves' ophthalmopathy. The rearranged chain carries TRBV10-1 and TRBJ2-1; the D gene is perhaps TRBD2, from 5 matching bases. The sequenced sample consisted of blood. The CDR3 protein sequence reads: CASSDHISGWNEQFF. The DNA sequence is as follows: TGCGCCAGCAGTGATCATATTTCGGGATGGAATGAGCAGTTCTTC.